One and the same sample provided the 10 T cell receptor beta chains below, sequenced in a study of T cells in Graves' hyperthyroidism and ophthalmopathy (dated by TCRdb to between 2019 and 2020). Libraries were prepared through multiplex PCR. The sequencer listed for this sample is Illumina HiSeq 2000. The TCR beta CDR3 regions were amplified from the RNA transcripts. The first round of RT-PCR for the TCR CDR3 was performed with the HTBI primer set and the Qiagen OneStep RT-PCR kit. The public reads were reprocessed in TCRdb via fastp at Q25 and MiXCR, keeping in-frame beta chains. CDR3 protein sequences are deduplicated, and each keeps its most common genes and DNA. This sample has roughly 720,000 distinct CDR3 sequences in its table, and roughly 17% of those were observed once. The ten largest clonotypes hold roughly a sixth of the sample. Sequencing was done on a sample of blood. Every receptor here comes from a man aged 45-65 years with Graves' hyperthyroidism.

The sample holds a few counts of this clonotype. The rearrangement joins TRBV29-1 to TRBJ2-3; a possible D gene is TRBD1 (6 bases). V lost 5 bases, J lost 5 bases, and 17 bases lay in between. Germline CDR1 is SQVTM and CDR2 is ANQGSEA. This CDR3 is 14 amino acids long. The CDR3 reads CSVNPDRGGDTQYF. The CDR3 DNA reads TGCAGCGTTAACCCGGACAGAGGAGGAGATACGCAGTATTTT.

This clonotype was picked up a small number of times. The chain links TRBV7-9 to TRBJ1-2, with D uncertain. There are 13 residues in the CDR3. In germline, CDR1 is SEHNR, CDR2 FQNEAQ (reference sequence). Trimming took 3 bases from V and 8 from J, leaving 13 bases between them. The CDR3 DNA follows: TGTGCCAGCAGCTTTAAGTTCCGAATAGGCTACACCTTC. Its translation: CASSFKFRIGYTF. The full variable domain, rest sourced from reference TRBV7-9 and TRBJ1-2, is DTGVSQNPRHKITKRGQNVTFRCDPISEHNRLYWYRQTLGQGPEFLTYFQNEAQLEKSRLLSDRFSAERPKGSFSTLEIQRTEQGDSAMYLCASSFKFRIGYTFGSGTRLTVV.

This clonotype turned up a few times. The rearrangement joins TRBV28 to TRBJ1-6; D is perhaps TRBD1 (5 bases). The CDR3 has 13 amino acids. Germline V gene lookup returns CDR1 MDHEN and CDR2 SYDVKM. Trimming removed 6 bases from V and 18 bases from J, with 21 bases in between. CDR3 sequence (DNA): TGTGCCAGCAGCCGGGACCGGGTCGTCGCCCCCCACTTT. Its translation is CASSRDRVVAPHF.

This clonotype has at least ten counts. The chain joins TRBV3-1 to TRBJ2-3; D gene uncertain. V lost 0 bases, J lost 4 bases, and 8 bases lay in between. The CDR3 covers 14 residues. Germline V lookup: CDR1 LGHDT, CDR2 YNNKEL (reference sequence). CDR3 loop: CASSQEFGADTQYF. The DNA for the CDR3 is TGTGCCAGCAGCCAAGAATTCGGTGCAGATACGCAGTATTTT.

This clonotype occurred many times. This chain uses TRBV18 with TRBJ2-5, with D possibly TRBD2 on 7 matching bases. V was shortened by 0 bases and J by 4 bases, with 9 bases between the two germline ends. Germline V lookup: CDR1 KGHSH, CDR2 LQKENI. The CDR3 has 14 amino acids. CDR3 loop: CASSPPGGRETQYF. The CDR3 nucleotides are TGTGCCAGCTCACCACCGGGGGGGCGAGAGACCCAGTACTTC. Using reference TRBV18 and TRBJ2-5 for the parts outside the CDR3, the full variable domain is NAGVMQNPRHLVRRRGQEARLRCSPMKGHSHVYWYRQLPEEGLKFMVYLQKENIIDESGMPKERFSAEFPKEGPSILRIQQVVRGDSAAYFCASSPPGGRETQYFGPGTRLLVL.

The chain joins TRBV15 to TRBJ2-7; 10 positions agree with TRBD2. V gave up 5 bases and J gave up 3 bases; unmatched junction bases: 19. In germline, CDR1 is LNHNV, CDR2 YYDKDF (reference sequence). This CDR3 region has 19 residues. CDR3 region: CATSGVASGSSDPFYEQYF. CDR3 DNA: TGTGCCACCAGCGGCGTGGCTAGCGGGAGCTCAGACCCATTCTACGAGCAGTACTTC.

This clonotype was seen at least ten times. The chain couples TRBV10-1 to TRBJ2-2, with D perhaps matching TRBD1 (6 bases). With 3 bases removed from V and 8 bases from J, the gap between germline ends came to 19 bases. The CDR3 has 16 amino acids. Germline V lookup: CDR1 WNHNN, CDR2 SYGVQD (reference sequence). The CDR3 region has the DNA TGCGCCAGCAGTGAATCCGGGACACCCATGGATGGGGAGCTGTTTTTT. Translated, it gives CASSESGTPMDGELFF.

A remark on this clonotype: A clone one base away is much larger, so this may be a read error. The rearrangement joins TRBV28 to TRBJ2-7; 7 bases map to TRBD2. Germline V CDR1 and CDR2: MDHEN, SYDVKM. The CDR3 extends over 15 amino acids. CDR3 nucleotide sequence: TGTGCCAGCAGCCGCGGCGGGACTAAAGTCTACAAGCAGTACTTC. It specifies CASSRGGTKVYKQYF.

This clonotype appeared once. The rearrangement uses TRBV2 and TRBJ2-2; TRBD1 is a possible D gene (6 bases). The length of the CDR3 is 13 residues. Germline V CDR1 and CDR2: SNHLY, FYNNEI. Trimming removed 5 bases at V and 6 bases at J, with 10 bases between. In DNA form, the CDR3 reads TGTGCCAGCAGTTACAGGGCCCCCGGGGAGCTGTTTTTT. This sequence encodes CASSYRAPGELFF.

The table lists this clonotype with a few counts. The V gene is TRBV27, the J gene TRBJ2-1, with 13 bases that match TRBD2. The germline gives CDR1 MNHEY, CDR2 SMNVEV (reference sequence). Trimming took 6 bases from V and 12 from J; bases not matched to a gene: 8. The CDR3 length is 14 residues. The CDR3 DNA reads TGTGCCAGCAGCTTCGGACTAGCGGGAGCAGGGCAGTTCTTC. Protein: CASSFGLAGAGQFF.